The present entry profiles one T cell receptor (beta chain) with its context. This entry belongs to a study of control samples from healthy donors and cancer patients. CDR1 is GTSNPN and CDR2 is SVGIG in the germline V gene (reference sequence). The CDR3 covers 16 residues. V gave up 4 bases and J gave up 1 base, with 19 bases separating them. Generated by immunoSEQ multiplex PCR, the TCRdb table keeps only in-frame clones and is missing some. Of about 180,000 clones in the sample, around 90% were seen once. What was sequenced was blood. This TCR came from a woman aged 45-65 years in good health. The J gene is TRBJ2-5, the V gene TRBV30; TRBD2 is a possible D gene (5 bases). The CDR3 spells CAWITGRAPIQETQYF. In DNA form, the CDR3 reads TGTGCCTGGATTACTGGGCGGGCACCCATCCAAGAGACCCAGTACTTC.